The rows below give T cell receptor beta chains drawn from one sample of a study of T cell responses to AZD1222 COVID-19 vaccine. Some clones are missing from TCRdb's copy, which holds only in-frame ones; the method was immunoSEQ multiplex PCR. The sample records roughly 120,000 clones, around 92% being singletons. This sample comprised peripheral blood, obtained on day 0 of AZD1222 vaccination. These receptors all come from an adult in good health. CDR3s include the opening cysteine and the closing phenylalanine or tryptophan.

cdr3_length j_call v_call cdr3_aa
15 TRBJ1-2 TRBV28 CASSLVLGQGNGYTF
15 TRBJ2-7 TRBV11-2 CASSLTAGDSYEQYF
21 TRBJ2-4 TRBV23-1 CASSHRQHRVYSRWGKNIQYF
13 TRBJ2-3 TRBV24-1 CATSDRITDTQYF
15 TRBJ1-5 TRBV19 CASVHRGGGNQPQHF
15 TRBJ2-1 TRBV6-4 CASSPDRASYNEQFF
16 TRBJ2-1 TRBV18 CASSPSEGGLGNEQFF
14 TRBJ2-1 TRBV30 CAWSGGGPYNEQFF
17 TRBJ1-5 TRBV19 CASSIRVDRVFDQPQHF
10 TRBJ1-1 TRBV10-2 CATGETEAFF
15 TRBJ2-1 TRBV6-5 CASSLDGLASNEQFF
10 TRBJ2-7 TRBV28 CASRTYEQYF
15 TRBJ2-3 TRBV5-6 CASSWSGRLLETQYF
14 TRBJ2-2 TRBV5-4 CASSLGSVGGELFF
17 TRBJ1-5 TRBV19 CASSIDGGRGLNQPQHF
15 TRBJ2-2 TRBV7-2 CASSPRQFSAGELFF
16 TRBJ1-3 TRBV15 CATSRDFDFRSNTIYF
12 TRBJ1-3 TRBV3-1/TRBV3-2 CASSNQGNTIYF
13 TRBJ2-3 TRBV27 CASRPQGRGTQYF
13 TRBJ1-3 TRBV30 CAWKQGAGNTIYF
14 TRBJ1-5 TRBV6-5 CASSLTGAVQPQHF
13 TRBJ1-3 TRBV6-5 CASSFTKGNTIYF